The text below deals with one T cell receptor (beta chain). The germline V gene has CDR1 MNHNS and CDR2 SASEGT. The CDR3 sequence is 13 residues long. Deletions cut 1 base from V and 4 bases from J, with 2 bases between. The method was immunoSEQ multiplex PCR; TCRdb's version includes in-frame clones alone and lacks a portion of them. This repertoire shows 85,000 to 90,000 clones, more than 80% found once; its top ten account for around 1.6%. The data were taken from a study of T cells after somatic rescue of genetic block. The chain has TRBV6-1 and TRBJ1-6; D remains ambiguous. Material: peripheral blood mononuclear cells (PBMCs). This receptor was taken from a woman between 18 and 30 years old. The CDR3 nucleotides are TGTGCCAGCAGTGAAGGGTATAATTCACCCCTCCACTTT. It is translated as CASSEGYNSPLHF.